This TCR beta chain stems from a study of CD8 T cells in Susac syndrome (dated by TCRdb to about 2019). About the study as a whole: Repertoire sequencing was used to test whether CD8+ T cell activation and differentiation in Susac syndrome was antigen driven. The study at large found these results: The TCR sequencing and HLA analysis was acknowledged to have included a relatively small number of individuals.

RNA was extracted using the RNeasy kit, and about 0.45 to 1 ug of the RNA was reverse transcribed with random hexamers. TCR beta CDR3 regions were amplified with the immunoSEQ multiplex PCR assay covering 54 Vbeta and 13 Jbeta segments. PCR amplification bias was corrected by using a synthetic template baseline for primer optimization and computational correction. The authors' pipeline ran thus. Reads were annotated to V, D and J genes according to IMGT and were analyzed with immunoSEQ Analyzer, with only productive sequences retained. To calculate clonality, Shannon entropy was normalized by log2 of the number of productive unique sequences and then subtracted from one. Public and private clones were assessed among the 100 most prevalent clones of each patient and control. Clones were defined as Susac-specific if absent from the healthy and MS cohorts, from 1052 published viral clones and from other ImmuneACCESS disease sequences. Using fastp at Q25 and MiXCR, TCRdb reprocessed the public reads and kept productive beta chains. Entries are consolidated by CDR3 protein sequence, retaining the most common genes and DNA. TCRdb, not the authors, supplied the V and J calls. Within this sample are 200,000 to 250,000 distinct CDR3 sequences, with 93% of them counted one time only. Approximately 0.072% of the sample is in the top ten clones.

As for this clonotype: Its antigen remains undetermined. No clone much larger than this one lies a single base away; base qualities are absent.

Clipping removes 4 bases from V and 5 bases from J, with 10 as the unmatched junction base count. The CDR3 holds 16 amino acids from the cysteine to the phenylalanine. The only DNA kept is the CDR3, 48 bases in frame from the first base. The germline V gene yields SGHRS for CDR1 and YFSETQ for CDR2. Peripheral blood CD8+ and CD4+ T cells from healthy donors, Susac syndrome patients and multiple sclerosis patients were profiled by high-throughput TCR beta sequencing. The multiple sclerosis controls were treatment-naive patients who had stable or active relapsing-remitting disease and met the revised McDonald criteria. Bulk CD8+ and CD4+ T cells were purified by magnetic negative isolation, whereas CD8+ TEMRA cells were enriched by FACS. Blood was drawn into EDTA tubes, processed within 24 hours, and PBMCs were isolated by density gradient centrifugation. PBMCs intended for TCR sequencing were cryopreserved in liquid nitrogen and were subsequently thawed in a 37 degrees C water bath. The sorted or isolated CD4+, CD8+ and CD8+ TEMRA cells reached a purity of at least 90%.

Sequencing was done on a sample of CD4+ T cells from PBMCs. The receptor was derived from a human donor with multiple sclerosis. Recombination joined TRBV5-1 with TRBJ2-3, and TRBD1 matches 10 of the central bases. DNA sequence: TGCGCCAGCAGCCCGTCGACAGGGGGCTGGGAAGATACGCAGTATTTT. Translated, this is CASSPSTGGWEDTQYF. The full variable domain, with segments outside the CDR3 supplied by the reference TRBV5-1 and TRBJ2-3 proteins, appears as KAGVTQTPRYLIKTRGQQVTLSCSPISGHRSVSWYQQTPGQGLQFLFEYFSETQRNKGNFPGRFSGRQFSNSRSEMNVSTLELGDSALYLCASSPSTGGWEDTQYFGPGTRLTVL.